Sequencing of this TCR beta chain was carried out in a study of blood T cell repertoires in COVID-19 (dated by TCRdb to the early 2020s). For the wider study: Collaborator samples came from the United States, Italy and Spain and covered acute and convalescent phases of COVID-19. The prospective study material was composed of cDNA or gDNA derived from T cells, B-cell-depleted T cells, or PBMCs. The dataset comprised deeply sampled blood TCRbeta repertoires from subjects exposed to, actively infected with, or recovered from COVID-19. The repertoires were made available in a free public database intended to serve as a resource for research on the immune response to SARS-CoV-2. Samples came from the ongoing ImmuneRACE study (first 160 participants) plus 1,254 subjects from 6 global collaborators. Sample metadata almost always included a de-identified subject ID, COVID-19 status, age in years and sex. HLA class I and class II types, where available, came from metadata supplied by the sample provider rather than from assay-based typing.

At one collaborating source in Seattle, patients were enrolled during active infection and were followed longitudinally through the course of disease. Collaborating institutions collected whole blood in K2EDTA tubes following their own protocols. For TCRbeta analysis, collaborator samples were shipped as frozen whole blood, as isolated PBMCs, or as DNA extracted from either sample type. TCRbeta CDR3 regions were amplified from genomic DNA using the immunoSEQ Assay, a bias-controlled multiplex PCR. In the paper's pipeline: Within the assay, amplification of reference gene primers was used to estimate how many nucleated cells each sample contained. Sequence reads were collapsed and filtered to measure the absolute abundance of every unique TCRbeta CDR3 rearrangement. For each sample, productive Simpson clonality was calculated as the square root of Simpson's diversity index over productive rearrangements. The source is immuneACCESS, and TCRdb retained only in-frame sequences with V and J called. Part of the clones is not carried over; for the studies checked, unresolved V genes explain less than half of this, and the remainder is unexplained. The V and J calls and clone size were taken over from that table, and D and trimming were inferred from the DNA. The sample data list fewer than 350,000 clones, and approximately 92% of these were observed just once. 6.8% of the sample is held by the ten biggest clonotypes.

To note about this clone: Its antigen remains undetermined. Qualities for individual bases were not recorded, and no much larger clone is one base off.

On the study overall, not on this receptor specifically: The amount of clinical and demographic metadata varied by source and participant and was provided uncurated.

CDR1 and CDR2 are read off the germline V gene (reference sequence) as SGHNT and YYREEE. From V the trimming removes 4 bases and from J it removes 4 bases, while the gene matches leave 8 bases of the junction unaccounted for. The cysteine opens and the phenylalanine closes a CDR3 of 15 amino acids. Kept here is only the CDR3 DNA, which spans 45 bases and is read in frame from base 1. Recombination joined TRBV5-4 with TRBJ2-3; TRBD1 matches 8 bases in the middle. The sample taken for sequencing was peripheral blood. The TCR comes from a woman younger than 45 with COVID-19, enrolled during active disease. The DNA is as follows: TGTGCCAGCAGCCTCGGGGGACAGGTCCCAGATACGCAGTATTTT. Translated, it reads CASSLGGQVPDTQYF. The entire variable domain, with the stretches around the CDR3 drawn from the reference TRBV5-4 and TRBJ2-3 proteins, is ETGVTQSPTHLIKTRGQQVTLRCSSQSGHNTVSWYQQALGQGPQFIFQYYREEENGRGNFPPRFSGLQFPNYSSELNVNALELDDSALYLCASSLGGQVPDTQYFGPGTRLTVL.